The subject of this entry is one T cell receptor beta chain. The data derive from a study of OX40 agonist ivuxolimab in advanced cancers. Only in-frame clones appear in the TCRdb table, and some are missing; sequencing was by immunoSEQ multiplex PCR. The table lists tens of thousands of clones, roughly 90% of them singletons. Germline values: CDR1 KGHSH, CDR2 LQKENI. The CDR3 is 15 amino acids. The trim removed 4 bases at V and 5 bases at J, leaving 10 bases unmatched. This TCR was recovered from an adult with an advanced solid tumor such as melanoma, head and neck, liver or kidney cancer. Material: CD4+ or CD8+ T cells sorted from blood, obtained in a trial of the OX40 agonist ivuxolimab. V usage is TRBV18 and J usage is TRBJ1-2, with TRBD1 identical over 7 bases. The CDR3 protein is CASSREGQPIYGYTF. The CDR3 nucleotides are TGTGCCAGCTCACGAGAGGGACAGCCAATTTATGGCTACACCTTC.